The 26 T cell receptor beta chains in this list originate from one sample, sequenced in a study of control samples from healthy donors and cancer patients (dated by TCRdb to 2020 to 2021). Preparation of the library involved the immunoSEQ multiplex PCR assay. TCRdb stores this immuneACCESS table with in-frame sequences only. Part of the clones is absent; in the studies checked, under half of the shortfall reflects unresolved V genes, and no reason is known for the rest. The sample table holds just over 150,000 clones, of which over 85% were seen once. Approximately 12% of the sample goes to the ten largest clones. The source material was blood. All receptors come from a man aged 25-45 years in good health.

The rearrangement uses TRBV4-2 and TRBJ2-5; perhaps TRBD1 as D (7 bases). Germline V gene sequence: CDR1 LGHNA, CDR2 YNFKEQ. The CDR3 is made up of 16 amino acids. Trimming removed 0 bases from V and 5 bases from J, with 16 bases in between. The CDR3 DNA is TGTGCCAGCAGCCAAGAGGAGGCAGGGGGGATGGAGACCCAGTACTTC. Translation gives CASSQEEAGGMETQYF.

The V call is TRBV10-3, the J call TRBJ1-2; tentative D call: TRBD1 (5 bases). Trimming pared 2 bases from V and 3 bases from J, leaving 13 bases between. Germline CDR1 reads ENHRY; CDR2 reads SYGVKD. The CDR3 runs to 15 residues. The CDR3 DNA follows: TGTGCCATCAGTGAGCGGAGGGGTGGGGACTATGGCTACACCTTC. This encodes CAISERRGGDYGYTF.

The chain recombines TRBV14 with TRBJ1-5, with D unclear. V was pared by 0 bases and J by 5 bases, with 11 bases between. Germline CDR1 reads SGHDN; CDR2 reads FVKESK. The CDR3 runs to 15 residues. The CDR3 sequence: CASSQDPPGDQPQHF. CDR3 DNA: TGTGCCAGCAGCCAAGATCCGCCCGGGGATCAGCCCCAGCATTTT. Using reference TRBV14 and TRBJ1-5 for the parts outside the CDR3, the full variable domain is EAGVTQFPSHSVIEKGQTVTLRCDPISGHDNLYWYRRVMGKEIKFLLHFVKESKQDESGMPNNRFLAERTGGTYSTLKVQPAELEDSGVYFCASSQDPPGDQPQHFGDGTRLSIL.

J is TRBJ1-1 and V is TRBV19; D gene unclear. CDR3 length: 14 amino acids. V was clipped by 1 base and J by 2 bases, with 8 bases between them. Germline loops: CDR1 LNHDA, CDR2 SQIVND (reference sequence). CDR3 loop: CASSIAVTNTEAFF. The CDR3 coding sequence is TGTGCCAGTAGTATAGCAGTTACTAACACTGAAGCTTTCTTT.

V usage is TRBV6-2 or TRBV6-3 and J usage is TRBJ2-2, with unresolved D. The length of the CDR3 is 12 residues. Germline V gene lookup returns CDR1 MNHEY and CDR2 SVGEGT. V dropped 5 bases and J dropped 8 bases, with 9 bases sitting between them. The CDR3 DNA is TGTGCCAGCAGTCGCCTGGGAGGGGAGCTGTTTTTT. Protein product: CASSRLGGELFF.

With respect to this clone: The junction departs from germline at one end; a sequencing error may be responsible. V is TRBV18 and J is TRBJ2-7; 8 bases are shared with TRBD2. The CDR3 is made up of 14 amino acids. Germline loops: CDR1 KGHSH, CDR2 LQKENI. This chain's CDR3 is CASSPLADSYEQYF. The CDR3 DNA sequence: TGTGCCAGCTCCCCACTAGCGGATTCCTACGAGCAGTACTTC. The whole variable domain, remainder taken from reference TRBV18 and TRBJ2-7, is NAGVMQNPRHLVRRRGQEARLRCSPMKGHSHVYWYRQLPEEGLKFMVYLQKENIIDESGMPKERFSAEFPKEGPSILRIQQVVRGDSAAYFCASSPLADSYEQYFGPGTRLTVT.

The gene calls are TRBV9 and TRBJ2-5; TRBD1 matches 7 bases. The CDR3 length is 14 residues. V dropped 2 bases and J dropped 4; count of bases not matched to a gene: 5. Germline values: CDR1 SGDLS, CDR2 YYNGEE. The CDR3 sequence is CASSVTGVAETQYF. In nucleotides, the CDR3 is TGTGCCAGCAGCGTTACAGGGGTCGCAGAGACCCAGTACTTC.

The table lists this clone with a few counts. The chain carries TRBV2 and TRBJ2-3; D unclear. The CDR3 loop spans 14 amino acids. Germline CDR1 SNHLY, CDR2 FYNNEI. The V gene lost 10 bases and the J gene lost 2 bases, with 16 bases spanning the gap. CDR3 DNA: TGTGCCACCCAGTACTCCACTTTCACAGATACGCAGTATTTT. This translates into CATQYSTFTDTQYF.

The chain employs TRBV7-3 and TRBJ2-1, with 13 bases fitting TRBD2. Germline CDR1 reads SGHTA; CDR2 reads FQGTGA. The J segment lost 12 bases and the V segment lost 1 base, leaving 9 bases of the junction unmatched. The CDR3 sequence is 16 residues long. The CDR3 sequence: CASSLKGTSGRVMQFF. The CDR3 DNA sequence: TGTGCCAGCAGCTTAAAAGGAACTAGCGGGAGGGTGATGCAGTTCTTC.

The chain couples TRBV18 to TRBJ1-2, with D hard to call. Germline CDR1 is KGHSH and CDR2 is LQKENI. V was clipped by 3 bases and J by 6 bases, with 11 bases between them. This CDR3 is 13 amino acids long. The CDR3 nucleotides read TGTGCCAGCTCACCGACCGTGCTTGATGGCTACACCTTC. It encodes CASSPTVLDGYTF.

This clone came up once. This chain joins TRBV5-1 and TRBJ2-1; possible D gene TRBD2, 6 bases. Germline V lookup: CDR1 SGHRS, CDR2 YFSETQ. V lost 3 bases to trimming and J lost 6 bases, with 16 bases between them. This CDR3 has 15 residues. The CDR3 sequence: CASSWGDSSINEQFF. CDR3 coding DNA: TGCGCCAGCAGCTGGGGGGACTCTTCGATCAATGAGCAGTTCTTC.

CDR3 amino acids: CASRSQGNRYGYTF. CDR3 in DNA: TGTGCCAGTCGCTCACAGGGCAACCGTTATGGCTACACCTTC. The rearrangement links TRBV19 to TRBJ1-2; weak D call: TRBD1 (6 bases). CDR1 is LNHDA and CDR2 is SQIVND in the germline V gene (reference sequence). The CDR3 sequence is 14 residues long. Trimming stripped 8 bases from V and 5 bases from J, with 18 bases between.

This rearrangement joins TRBV5-8 to TRBJ1-5; D not resolved. Germline CDR1 and CDR2: SGHTS and YDEGEE. V lost 4 bases, J lost 4 bases, and 15 bases lay in between. This CDR3 spans 15 amino acids. CDR3: CASSANRGDNQPQHF. The CDR3 region has the DNA TGTGCCAGCAGCGCGAACAGAGGAGATAATCAGCCCCAGCATTTT.

The chain combines TRBV11-2 with TRBJ2-5; TRBD2 agrees at 11 bases. This CDR3 has 15 amino acids. CDR1 is SGHAT and CDR2 is FQNNGV in the germline V gene. Trimming removed 1 base from V and 4 bases from J; junction bases left unmatched: 2. In DNA form, the CDR3 reads TGTGCCAGCAGCTTAGCTAGCGGGGGGCGAGAGACCCAGTACTTC. Protein sequence: CASSLASGGRETQYF.

The V and J genes are TRBV27 and TRBJ1-5; no definite D call. Germline V lookup: CDR1 MNHEY, CDR2 SMNVEV (reference sequence). Trimming left V 1 base short and J 0 bases short, with 7 bases between. CDR3 length: 15 amino acids. The CDR3 coding sequence is TGTGCCAGCAGTTTATACGGTAATAGCAATCAGCCCCAGCATTTT. Translating gives CASSLYGNSNQPQHF.

The CDR3 reads CASSPYRTGRNEQFF. Here the CDR3 DNA reads TGTGCCAGCAGCCCCTATCGGACAGGGAGGAATGAGCAGTTCTTC. V and J are TRBV7-3 and TRBJ2-1; 8 bases are shared with TRBD1. V lost 5 bases to trimming and J lost 7 bases; unmatched junction nucleotides: 10. CDR1 SGHTA and CDR2 FQGTGA come from the germline V gene. This CDR3 has 15 residues. The variable domain in full, with the rest retrieved from reference TRBV7-3 and TRBJ2-1, is GAGVSQTPSNKVTEKGKYVELRCDPISGHTALYWYRQSLGQGPEFLIYFQGTGAADDSGLPNDRFFAVRPEGSVSTLKIQRTERGDSAVYLCASSPYRTGRNEQFFGPGTRLTVL.

The CDR3 bases are TGTGCCAGTAGTATGGTGGCTAGCGGGTACAATGAGCAGTTCTTC. Its translation: CASSMVASGYNEQFF. The genes are TRBV19 and TRBJ2-1, with TRBD2 matching over 8 bases. The CDR3 spans 15 residues. CDR1 is LNHDA, CDR2 SQIVND, per germline (reference sequence). After removal of 3 bases from V and 4 bases from J, the junction contained 5 bases not matched to a gene.

The chain combines TRBV18 with TRBJ1-6, with D maybe TRBD1 (6 bases). This CDR3 comprises 15 residues. The V gene's germline CDR1 is KGHSH and CDR2 LQKENI. Trimming left V 6 bases short and J 6 bases short, with 15 bases between. The DNA of the CDR3 is TGTGCCAGCTCTCGTTGGGAGGACAGTAATTCACCCCTCCACTTT. This gives the protein CASSRWEDSNSPLHF.

This clone was counted once. This sequence joins TRBV3-1 (or the pseudogene TRBV3-2) and TRBJ2-3; D gene unclear. The CDR3 consists of 16 residues. V was trimmed by 1 base and J by 1 base, leaving 12 bases between them. Germline values: CDR1 LGHDT, CDR2 YNNKEL (reference sequence). The CDR3 DNA follows: TGTGCCAGCAGCCAAGGCGTGGTCTTTGGCACAGATACGCAGTATTTT. This codes for CASSQGVVFGTDTQYF.

The chain has TRBV6-5 and TRBJ2-7; possibly TRBD1 for D (7 bases). Trimming removed 6 bases at V and 7 bases at J, with 10 bases between. The germline V gene has CDR1 MNHEY and CDR2 SVGAGI. This CDR3 spans 11 amino acids. As DNA, the CDR3 is TGTGCCAGCAGCCAGGGGGGTGAGCAGTACTTC. Translation: CASSQGGEQYF.

The CDR3 DNA is TGTGCCAGCAGCCCGACAGAGATACAAGAGACCCAGTACTTC. This translates into CASSPTEIQETQYF. The chain employs TRBV6-5 and TRBJ2-5, with D maybe TRBD1 (5 bases). V was shortened by 6 bases and J by 2 bases, with 13 bases between the two germline ends. The germline CDR1 and CDR2 sequences are MNHEY and SVGAGI. This CDR3 comprises 14 residues.

The chain couples TRBV28 to TRBJ1-3, with 8 bases lining up with TRBD1. Germline CDR1 and CDR2: MDHEN and SYDVKM. The CDR3 extends over 15 amino acids. V was pared by 6 bases and J by 0 bases, with 4 bases of the junction left unmatched. Here the CDR3 reads CASRLQGGSGNTIYF. Written as DNA, the CDR3 is TGTGCCAGCAGACTACAGGGGGGCTCTGGAAACACCATATATTTT.

The chain combines TRBV19 with TRBJ2-2; 11 nucleotides line up with TRBD1. Germline loops: CDR1 LNHDA, CDR2 SQIVND (reference sequence). The CDR3 totals 16 residues. After removal of 5 bases from V and 7 bases from J, the junction contained 9 bases not matched to a gene. In DNA, the CDR3 is TGTGCCAGTAGTGCCAGGACAGGGGGCCCCAGCGGGGAGCTGTTTTTT. Translated, it gives CASSARTGGPSGELFF. Using reference TRBV19 and TRBJ2-2 for the parts outside the CDR3, the full variable domain is DGGITQSPKYLFRKEGQNVTLSCEQNLNHDAMYWYRQDPGQGLRLIYYSQIVNDFQKGDIAEGYSVSREKKESFPLTVTSAQKNPTAFYLCASSARTGGPSGELFFGEGSRLTVL.

The V gene is TRBV25-1, the J gene TRBJ2-2; no reliable D call. Trimming took off 7 bases at V and 4 bases at J, with 10 bases between the two ends. The CDR3 is 13 amino acids. Germline V gene sequence: CDR1 MGHDK, CDR2 SYGVNS. For the CDR3, the DNA is TGTGCCAGCACAGGTCCGTCCACCGGGGAGCTGTTTTTT. It yields the protein CASTGPSTGELFF.

The chain employs TRBV6-5 and TRBJ1-1; D call uncertain. CDR1 is MNHEY, CDR2 SVGAGI, per germline. The CDR3 has 15 residues. Trimming removed 0 bases at V and 0 bases at J, with 8 bases between. As DNA, the CDR3 is TGTGCCAGCAGTTACTCGATAGATATGAACACTGAAGCTTTCTTT. As protein: CASSYSIDMNTEAFF.

V and J are TRBV30 and TRBJ2-2, with 7 positions matching TRBD2. CDR3 size: 14 residues. CDR1 is GTSNPN, CDR2 SVGIG, per germline (reference sequence). V gave up 1 base and J gave up 6 bases; unmatched junction bases: 5. The CDR3 loop is CAWSEAAGAGELFF. Written as DNA, the CDR3 is TGTGCCTGGAGTGAGGCTGCGGGAGCCGGGGAGCTGTTTTTT.